These 11 T cell receptor beta chains were all obtained from the same sample, sequenced in a study of T cell responses to AZD1222 COVID-19 vaccine. Here immunoSEQ multiplex PCR was the method, and the copy in TCRdb shows in-frame clones only, minus some. The top ten hold more than 15% of the sample, which has around 100,000 clones, about 87% seen once. Source: peripheral blood, taken on day 0 of AZD1222 vaccination. Receptors were obtained from an adult in good health.

J is TRBJ2-1 and V is TRBV12-3 or TRBV12-4; D uncertain. The CDR3 contains 13 residues. The V gene lost 3 bases and the J gene lost 4 bases, with 7 bases spanning the gap. The CDR3 nucleotides are TGTGCCAGCAGTTTTTCGATTTACAATGAGCAGTTCTTC. The encoded protein is CASSFSIYNEQFF.

V usage is TRBV10-3 and J usage is TRBJ1-2; a possible D gene is TRBD1 (5 bases). This CDR3 spans 15 amino acids. Trimming pared 7 bases from V and 4 bases from J, leaving 19 bases between. CDR1 and CDR2 (germline): ENHRY, SYGVKD. The DNA of the CDR3 is TGTGCCATCACCTCAGGGTCTAGCTCAGGCTATGGCTACACCTTC. Amino acids: CAITSGSSSGYGYTF.

This chain joins TRBV7-2 and TRBJ2-5; D remains unclear. This CDR3 is 13 amino acids long. CDR1 and CDR2 (germline): SGHTA, FQGNSA. Trimming left V 2 bases short and J 1 base short, with 5 bases between. CDR3 protein: CASSLTVQETQYF. The DNA of the CDR3 is TGTGCCAGCAGCTTAACAGTCCAAGAGACCCAGTACTTC.

The gene calls are TRBV6-5 and TRBJ2-3; D is ambiguous. CDR3 size: 14 residues. CDR1 MNHEY and CDR2 SVGAGI come from the germline V gene. V was trimmed by 8 bases and J by 0 bases, leaving 12 bases between them. CDR3: CASSSVASTDTQYF. The CDR3 DNA follows: TGTGCCAGCTCTTCGGTGGCCAGCACAGATACGCAGTATTTT.

The chain employs TRBV12-5 and TRBJ1-2, with a weak D call TRBD1 (5 bases). Germline-derived CDR1 and CDR2 are LGHNT and FRNRAP. V dropped 4 bases and J dropped 5 bases, with 14 bases sitting between them. This CDR3 region has 14 residues. The CDR3 region is CASGSDRSVYGYTF. CDR3 coding DNA: TGTGCTAGTGGTTCTGACAGATCCGTTTATGGCTACACCTTC.

CDR3 coding DNA: TGTGCCAGCACGGCCGGGACTCACGAGACCCAGTACTTC. Translation gives CASTAGTHETQYF. The rearrangement uses TRBV2 and TRBJ2-5, with D possibly being TRBD2 (6 bases). The CDR3 length is 13 residues. The V end was cut by 7 bases, the J end by 5 bases, with 14 bases between. Germline CDR1 is SNHLY and CDR2 is FYNNEI.

The gene calls are TRBV5-4 and TRBJ1-1; the match to TRBD1 covers 7 bases. V lost 3 bases to trimming and J lost 2 bases; unmatched junction nucleotides: 7. The CDR3 spans 15 residues. Germline CDR1 is SGHNT and CDR2 is YYREEE (reference sequence). The CDR3: CASSSQTGLNTEAFF. CDR3 in DNA: TGTGCCAGCAGCTCTCAGACAGGGCTTAACACTGAAGCTTTCTTT.

This chain connects TRBV7-9 to TRBJ2-1; D not certain. V was pared by 6 bases and J by 5 bases, with 11 bases between. The length of the CDR3 is 13 residues. The V gene's germline CDR1 is SEHNR and CDR2 FQNEAQ (reference sequence). CDR3 sequence reads: CASSPLPDNEQFF. The CDR3 DNA reads as TGTGCCAGCAGTCCCCTCCCCGACAATGAGCAGTTCTTC.

The rearrangement uses TRBV7-9 and TRBJ2-5; 12 bases line up with TRBD1. This CDR3 has 17 residues. The junction had 9 bases not matched to a gene; V was cut back by 2 bases and J by 5 bases. CDR1 and CDR2 from the germline V gene are SEHNR and FQNEAQ (reference sequence). The CDR3 bases are TGTGCCAGCAGCTTATCCTCGGGACAGGGGGCGAGGGAGACCCAGTACTTC. This gives the protein CASSLSSGQGARETQYF.

The CDR3 DNA reads TGTGCCAGCAGCCCGACAGACACCGGGGAGCTGTTTTTT. It yields the protein CASSPTDTGELFF. V and J are TRBV5-5 and TRBJ2-2; maybe TRBD1 (5 bases). CDR1 is SGHKS and CDR2 is YYEKEE in the germline V gene (reference sequence). V gave up 4 bases and J gave up 3 bases, with 7 bases separating them. The CDR3 runs to 13 residues.

The rearrangement uses TRBV7-9 and TRBJ1-2; D may be TRBD1 (6 bases). In germline, CDR1 is SEHNR, CDR2 FQNEAQ (reference sequence). Trimming removed 3 bases from V and 8 bases from J, with 22 bases in between. This CDR3 spans 16 amino acids. In DNA form, the CDR3 reads TGTGCCAGCAGCTTTGGTCTTCAGGAGGGGGTAGAAGGCTACACCTTC. Encoded protein: CASSFGLQEGVEGYTF.